This T cell receptor (beta chain) was sequenced for a study of blood T cell repertoires in COVID-19. Background on the study: Spain, Italy and the United States supplied samples that represented acute and convalescent COVID-19. Nucleic acid was either cDNA or gDNA, and it came from T cells, B-cell-depleted T cells, or PBMCs.

How the authors handled the data: Using reference gene primer amplification, nucleated cell counts were estimated. Only in-frame clones appear in the TCRdb table, and some are missing; sequencing was by immunoSEQ multiplex PCR. That table furnishes V, J and clone size, whereas the DNA furnished D and trimming. The table shows roughly 220,000 clones, with about 80% occurring only once. This clone came up a few times. This CDR3 region has 15 residues. Germline assignment: CDR1 SNHLY and CDR2 FYNNEI. V lost 7 bases, J lost 4 bases, and 19 bases lay in between. Sequencing input: peripheral blood. This receptor was identified in an older woman with acute or convalescent COVID-19. The rearrangement uses TRBV2 and TRBJ1-1, with D tentatively TRBD1 (5 bases). The CDR3 loop reads CASTRQGTGGTEAFF. The CDR3 DNA sequence: TGTGCCAGCACTCGGCAGGGAACCGGGGGCACTGAAGCTTTCTTT. Together with reference TRBV2 and TRBJ1-1, the CDR3 gives the full variable domain: EPEVTQTPSHQVTQMGQEVILRCVPISNHLYFYWYRQILGQKVEFLVSFYNNEISEKSEIFDDQFSVERPDGSNFTLKIRSTKLEDSAMYFCASTRQGTGGTEAFFGQGTRLTVV.